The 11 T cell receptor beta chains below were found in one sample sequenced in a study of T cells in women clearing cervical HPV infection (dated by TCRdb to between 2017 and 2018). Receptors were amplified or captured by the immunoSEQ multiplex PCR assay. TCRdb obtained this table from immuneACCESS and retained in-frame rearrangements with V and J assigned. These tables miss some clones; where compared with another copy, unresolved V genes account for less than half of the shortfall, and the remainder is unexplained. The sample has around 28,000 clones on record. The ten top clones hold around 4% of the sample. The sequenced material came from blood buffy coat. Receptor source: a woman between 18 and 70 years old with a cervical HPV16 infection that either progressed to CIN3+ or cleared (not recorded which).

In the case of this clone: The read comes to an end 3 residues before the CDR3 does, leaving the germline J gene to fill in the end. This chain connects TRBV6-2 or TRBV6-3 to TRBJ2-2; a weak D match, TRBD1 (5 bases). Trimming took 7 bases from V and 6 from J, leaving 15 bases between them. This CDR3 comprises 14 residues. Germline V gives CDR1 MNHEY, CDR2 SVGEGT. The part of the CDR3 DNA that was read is TGTGCCAGCAAGTTTCAGGTCAGGGCCGGGGAG. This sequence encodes CASKFQVRAGE. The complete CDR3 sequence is CASKFQVRAGELFF.

This chain's CDR3 is CAWRGGQGRWETQYF. CDR3 bases read: TGTGCCTGGAGGGGGGGACAGGGGCGCTGGGAGACC. V is TRBV30 and J is TRBJ2-5; TRBD1 aligns across 10 bases. The read terminates 3 residues before the CDR3 end, so the remaining end is supplied by the germline J gene. Losses at the gene ends were 3 bases for V and 5 bases for J; bases not matched to a gene: 9. The V gene's germline CDR1 is GTSNPN and CDR2 SVGIG (reference sequence). The length of the CDR3 is 15 residues.

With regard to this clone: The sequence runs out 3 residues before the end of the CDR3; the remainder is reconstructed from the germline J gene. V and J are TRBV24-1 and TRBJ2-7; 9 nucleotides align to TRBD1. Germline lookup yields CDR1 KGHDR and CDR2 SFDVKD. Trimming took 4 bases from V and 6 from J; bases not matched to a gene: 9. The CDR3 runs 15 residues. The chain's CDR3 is CATSESGTGSAEQYF. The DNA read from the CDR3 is TGTGCCACCAGTGAGTCCGGGACAGGGTCTGCCGAG.

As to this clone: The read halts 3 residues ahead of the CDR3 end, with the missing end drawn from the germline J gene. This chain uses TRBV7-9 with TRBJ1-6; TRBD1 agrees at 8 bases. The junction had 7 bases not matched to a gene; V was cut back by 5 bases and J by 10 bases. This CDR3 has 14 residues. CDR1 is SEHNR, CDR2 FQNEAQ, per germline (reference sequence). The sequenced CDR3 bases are TGTGCCAGCAGCCACGACACAGGGGGGTCACCC. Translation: CASSHDTGGSP. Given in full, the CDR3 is CASSHDTGGSPLHF.

The chain's CDR3 is CASSVGLAAQQETQYF. The covered CDR3 bases are TGTGCCAGCAGCGTAGGCCTAGCGGCACAACAAGAGACC. V usage is TRBV9 and J usage is TRBJ2-5, with 7 bases identical to TRBD2. The read finishes 3 residues shy of the CDR3 end, and the germline J gene is used to complete it. Unmatched junction bases numbered 7, after V lost 0 bases and J lost 2 bases. This CDR3 spans 16 amino acids. Germline V gives CDR1 SGDLS, CDR2 YYNGEE.

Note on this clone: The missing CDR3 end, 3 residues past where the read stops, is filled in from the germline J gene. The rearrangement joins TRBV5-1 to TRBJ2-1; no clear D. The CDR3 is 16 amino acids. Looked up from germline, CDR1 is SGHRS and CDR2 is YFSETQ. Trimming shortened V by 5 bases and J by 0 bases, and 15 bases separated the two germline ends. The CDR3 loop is CASSLDPGSSYNEQFF. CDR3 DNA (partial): TGCGCCAGCAGTCTAGATCCCGGTAGCTCCTACAATGAG.

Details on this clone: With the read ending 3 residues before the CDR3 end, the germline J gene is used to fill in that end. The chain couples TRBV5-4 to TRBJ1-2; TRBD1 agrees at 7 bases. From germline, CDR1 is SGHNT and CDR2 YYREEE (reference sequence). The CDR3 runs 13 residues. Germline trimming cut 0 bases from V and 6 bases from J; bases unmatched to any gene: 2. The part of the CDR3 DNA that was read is TGTGCCAGCAGCTTGGCCAGGGGGGATGGC. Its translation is CASSLARGDG. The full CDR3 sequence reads CASSLARGDGYTF.

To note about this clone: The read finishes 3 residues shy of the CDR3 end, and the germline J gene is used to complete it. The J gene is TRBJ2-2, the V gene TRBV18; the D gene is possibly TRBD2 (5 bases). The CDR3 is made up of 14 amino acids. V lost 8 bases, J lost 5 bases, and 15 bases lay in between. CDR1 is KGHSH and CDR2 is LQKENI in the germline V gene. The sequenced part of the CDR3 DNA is TGTGCCAGCCACGGACGGAGCGGTACCGGGGAG. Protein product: CASHGRSGTGE. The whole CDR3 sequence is CASHGRSGTGELFF.

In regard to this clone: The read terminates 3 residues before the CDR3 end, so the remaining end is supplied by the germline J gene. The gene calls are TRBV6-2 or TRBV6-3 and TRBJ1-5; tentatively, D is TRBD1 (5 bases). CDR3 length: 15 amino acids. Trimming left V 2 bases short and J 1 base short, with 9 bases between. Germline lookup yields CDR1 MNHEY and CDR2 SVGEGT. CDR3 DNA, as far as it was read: TGTGCCAGCAGTTACAAGGGGTTCAGCAATCAGCCC. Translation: CASSYKGFSNQP. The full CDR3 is CASSYKGFSNQPQHF.

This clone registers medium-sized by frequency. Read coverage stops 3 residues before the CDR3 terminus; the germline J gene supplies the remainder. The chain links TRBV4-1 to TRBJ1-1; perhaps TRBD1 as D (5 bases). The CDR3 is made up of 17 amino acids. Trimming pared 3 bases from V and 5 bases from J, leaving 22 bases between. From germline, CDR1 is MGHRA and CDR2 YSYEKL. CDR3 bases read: TGCGCCAGCAGCCACACCAAGGAGCGGGGGTTTGGGACTGAA. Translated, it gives CASSHTKERGFGTE. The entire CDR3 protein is CASSHTKERGFGTEAFF.

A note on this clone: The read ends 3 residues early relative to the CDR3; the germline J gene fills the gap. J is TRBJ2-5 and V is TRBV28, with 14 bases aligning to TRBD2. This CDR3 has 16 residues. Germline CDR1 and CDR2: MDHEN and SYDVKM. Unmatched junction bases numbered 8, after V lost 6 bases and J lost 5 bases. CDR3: CASSTGTSGSEETQYF. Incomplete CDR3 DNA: TGTGCCAGCAGCACCGGGACTAGCGGGAGCGAGGAGACC.